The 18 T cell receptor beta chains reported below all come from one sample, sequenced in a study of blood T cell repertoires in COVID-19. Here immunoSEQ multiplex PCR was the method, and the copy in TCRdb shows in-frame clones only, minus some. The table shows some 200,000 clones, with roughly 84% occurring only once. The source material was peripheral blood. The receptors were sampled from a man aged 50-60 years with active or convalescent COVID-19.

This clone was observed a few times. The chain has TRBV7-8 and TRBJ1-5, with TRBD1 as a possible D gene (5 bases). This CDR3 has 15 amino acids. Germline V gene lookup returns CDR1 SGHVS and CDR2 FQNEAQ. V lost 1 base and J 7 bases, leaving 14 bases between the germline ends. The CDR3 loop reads CASSLDTGFRQPQHF. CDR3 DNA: TGTGCCAGCAGCTTAGATACAGGCTTCAGGCAGCCCCAGCATTTT.

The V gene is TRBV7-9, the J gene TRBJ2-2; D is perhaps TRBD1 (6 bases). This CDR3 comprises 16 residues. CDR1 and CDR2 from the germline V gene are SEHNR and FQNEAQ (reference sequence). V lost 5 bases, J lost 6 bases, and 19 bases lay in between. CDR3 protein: CASSVDRTISAGELFF. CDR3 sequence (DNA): TGTGCCAGCAGCGTCGACAGGACGATCAGCGCCGGGGAGCTGTTTTTT.

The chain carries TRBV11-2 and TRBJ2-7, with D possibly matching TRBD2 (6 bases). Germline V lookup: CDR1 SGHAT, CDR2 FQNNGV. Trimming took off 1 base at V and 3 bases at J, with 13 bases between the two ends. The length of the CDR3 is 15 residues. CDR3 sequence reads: CASSLVMGGGYEQYV. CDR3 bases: TGTGCCAGCAGCTTAGTGATGGGGGGAGGCTACGAGCAGTACGTC.

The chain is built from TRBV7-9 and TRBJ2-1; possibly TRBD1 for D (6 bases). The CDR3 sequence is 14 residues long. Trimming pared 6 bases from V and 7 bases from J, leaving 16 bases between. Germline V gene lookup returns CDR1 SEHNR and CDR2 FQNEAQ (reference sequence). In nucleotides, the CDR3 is TGTGCCAGCAGTACAGGGCAGGAGCCGAATGAGCAGTTCTTC. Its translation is CASSTGQEPNEQFF. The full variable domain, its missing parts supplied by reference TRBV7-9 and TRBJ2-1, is DTGVSQNPRHKITKRGQNVTFRCDPISEHNRLYWYRQTLGQGPEFLTYFQNEAQLEKSRLLSDRFSAERPKGSFSTLEIQRTEQGDSAMYLCASSTGQEPNEQFFGPGTRLTVL.

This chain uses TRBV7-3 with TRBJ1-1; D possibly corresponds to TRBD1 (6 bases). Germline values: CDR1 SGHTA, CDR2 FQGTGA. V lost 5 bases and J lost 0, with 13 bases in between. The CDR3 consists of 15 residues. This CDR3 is CASSPGGQLNTEAFF. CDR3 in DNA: TGTGCCAGCAGCCCTGGGGGACAACTGAACACTGAAGCTTTCTTT.

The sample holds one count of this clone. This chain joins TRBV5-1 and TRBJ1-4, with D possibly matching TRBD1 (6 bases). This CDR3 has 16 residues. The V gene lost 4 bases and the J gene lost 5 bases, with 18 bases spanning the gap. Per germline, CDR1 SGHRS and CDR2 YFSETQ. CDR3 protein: CASSPTSDSRNEKLFF. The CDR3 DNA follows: TGCGCCAGCAGCCCCACCTCGGACAGTAGGAATGAAAAACTGTTTTTT. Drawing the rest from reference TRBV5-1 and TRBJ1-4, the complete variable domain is KAGVTQTPRYLIKTRGQQVTLSCSPISGHRSVSWYQQTPGQGLQFLFEYFSETQRNKGNFPGRFSGRQFSNSRSEMNVSTLELGDSALYLCASSPTSDSRNEKLFFGSGTQLSVL.

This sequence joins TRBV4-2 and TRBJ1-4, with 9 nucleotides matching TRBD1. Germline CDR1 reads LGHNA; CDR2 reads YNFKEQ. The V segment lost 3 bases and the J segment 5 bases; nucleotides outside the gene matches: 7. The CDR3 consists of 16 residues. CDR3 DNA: TGTGCCAGCAGCCACTCGCCGGGACAGGGAAATGAAAAACTGTTTTTT. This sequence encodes CASSHSPGQGNEKLFF.

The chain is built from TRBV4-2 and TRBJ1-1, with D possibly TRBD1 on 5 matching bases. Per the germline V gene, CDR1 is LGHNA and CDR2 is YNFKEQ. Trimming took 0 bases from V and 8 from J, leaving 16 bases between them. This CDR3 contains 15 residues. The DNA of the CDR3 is TGTGCCAGCAGCCAAGATCCACAGGCCCTTTGGGAAGCTTTCTTT. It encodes CASSQDPQALWEAFF.

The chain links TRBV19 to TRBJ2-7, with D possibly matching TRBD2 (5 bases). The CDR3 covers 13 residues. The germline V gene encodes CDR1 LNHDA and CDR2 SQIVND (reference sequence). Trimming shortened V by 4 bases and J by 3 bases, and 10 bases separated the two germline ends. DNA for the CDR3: TGTGCCAGTAGTAGGGGTGGAGGCTACGAGCAGTACTTC. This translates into CASSRGGGYEQYF.

The CDR3 coding sequence is TGTGCCACCCGACAGGGATTGAACACTGAAGCTTTCTTT. Amino acids: CATRQGLNTEAFF. This chain links TRBV10-3 with TRBJ1-1; 7 bases agree with TRBD1. CDR3 length equals 13 residues. Germline V gene lookup returns CDR1 ENHRY and CDR2 SYGVKD. V shed 10 bases, J shed 0 bases, and the junction held 5 bases outside the gene matches.

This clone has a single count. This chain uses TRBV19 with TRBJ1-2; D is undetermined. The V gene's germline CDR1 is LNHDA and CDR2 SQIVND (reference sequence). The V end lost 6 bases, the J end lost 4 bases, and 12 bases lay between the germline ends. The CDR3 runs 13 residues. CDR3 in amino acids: CASSHGVLYGYTF. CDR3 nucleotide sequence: TGTGCCAGTAGCCACGGGGTTCTCTATGGCTACACCTTC.

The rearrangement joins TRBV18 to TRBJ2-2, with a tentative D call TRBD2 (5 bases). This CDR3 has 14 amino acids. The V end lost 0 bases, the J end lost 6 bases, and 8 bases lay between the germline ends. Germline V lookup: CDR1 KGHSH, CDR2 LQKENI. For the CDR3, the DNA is TGTGCCAGCTCACCACCACTAGGCGCCGGGGAGCTGTTTTTT. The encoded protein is CASSPPLGAGELFF. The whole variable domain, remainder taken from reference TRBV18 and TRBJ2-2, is NAGVMQNPRHLVRRRGQEARLRCSPMKGHSHVYWYRQLPEEGLKFMVYLQKENIIDESGMPKERFSAEFPKEGPSILRIQQVVRGDSAAYFCASSPPLGAGELFFGEGSRLTVL.

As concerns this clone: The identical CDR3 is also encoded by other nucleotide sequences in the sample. Here the CDR3 DNA reads TGTGCCAGCAGTTACCTCCCGTCCTACGAGCAGTACTTC. This codes for CASSYLPSYEQYF. V is TRBV6-2 or TRBV6-3 and J is TRBJ2-7; D is unclear. V lost 2 bases, J lost 1 base, and 6 bases lay in between. CDR3 length equals 13 residues. In germline, CDR1 is MNHEY, CDR2 SVGEGT.

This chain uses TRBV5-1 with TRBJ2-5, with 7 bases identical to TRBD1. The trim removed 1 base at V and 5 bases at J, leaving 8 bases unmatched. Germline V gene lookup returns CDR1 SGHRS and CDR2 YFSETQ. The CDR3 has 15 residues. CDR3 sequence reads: CASSLITGAGETQYF. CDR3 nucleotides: TGCGCCAGCAGCTTGATAACAGGGGCCGGGGAGACCCAGTACTTC.

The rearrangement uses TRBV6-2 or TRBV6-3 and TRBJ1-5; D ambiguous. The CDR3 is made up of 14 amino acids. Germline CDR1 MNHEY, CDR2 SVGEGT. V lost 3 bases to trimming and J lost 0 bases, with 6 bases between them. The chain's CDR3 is CASSYKPSNQPQHF. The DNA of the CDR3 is TGTGCCAGCAGTTATAAGCCTAGCAATCAGCCCCAGCATTTT.

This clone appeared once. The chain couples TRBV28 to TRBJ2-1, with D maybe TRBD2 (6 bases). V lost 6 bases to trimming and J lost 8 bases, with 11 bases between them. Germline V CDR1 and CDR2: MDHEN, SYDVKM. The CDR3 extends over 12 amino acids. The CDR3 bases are TGTGCCAGCAGCTCGTGGAGGGATGAGCAGTTCTTC. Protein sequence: CASSSWRDEQFF.

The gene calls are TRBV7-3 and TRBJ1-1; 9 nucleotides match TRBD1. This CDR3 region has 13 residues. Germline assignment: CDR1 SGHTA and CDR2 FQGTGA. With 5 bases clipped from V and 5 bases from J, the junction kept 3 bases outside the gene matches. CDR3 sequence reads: CASSDGTGTEAFF. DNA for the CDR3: TGTGCCAGCAGCGATGGGACAGGGACTGAAGCTTTCTTT.

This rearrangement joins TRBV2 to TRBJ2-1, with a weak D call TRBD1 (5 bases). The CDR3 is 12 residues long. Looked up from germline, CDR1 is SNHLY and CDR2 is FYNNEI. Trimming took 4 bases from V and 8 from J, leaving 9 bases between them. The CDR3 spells CASSGWGDEQFF. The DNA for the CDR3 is TGTGCCAGCAGTGGTTGGGGCGATGAGCAGTTCTTC.